This TCR beta chain comes out of a study of shared clonotypes between healthy human individuals. This clone was observed once. Deep-level settings were used for running the assay. Spread over ten immunoSEQ deep assay plates, unsorted PBMC DNA underwent sequencing. The repertoire was sequenced with immunoSEQ multiplex PCR; TCRdb's copy has only in-frame clones and lacks some. The sample has around 510,000 clones, roughly 72% seen once; the top ten hold 12%. CDR1 is SGHTA, CDR2 FQGTGA, per germline. Trimming pared 4 bases from V and 2 bases from J, leaving 10 bases between. The CDR3 has 14 amino acids. The sample consisted of PBMCs. This sequence joins TRBV7-3 and TRBJ2-3; D gene uncertain. The origin of this receptor is a middle-aged woman in good health. Some clones in this sample may be carry-over from other donors' samples. The CDR3 nucleotides read TGTGCCAGCAGCTCGGGCCTTATCACAGATACGCAGTATTTT. This codes for CASSSGLITDTQYF.